The text below deals with one TCR beta chain. V was clipped by 3 bases and J by 4 bases; unmatched bases: 8. Germline CDR1 and CDR2: KGHSH and LQKENI. The length of the CDR3 is 15 residues. The sample comes from a study of T cell changes during pregnancy in multiple sclerosis. TCRdb keeps only in-frame clones here, not all; method: immunoSEQ multiplex PCR. Altogether about 57,000 clones are present, 90% being singletons, with the ten largest covering less than 2.5%. The rearrangement uses TRBV18 and TRBJ1-2; TRBD1 aligns across 7 bases. The receptor's source is a female donor in good health, enrolled as a control in a pregnancy study. The sample was peripheral blood, taken in the first trimester of pregnancy. CDR3 sequence (DNA): TGTGCCAGCTCACCCGTGACAGGGAGGAGCTATGGCTACACCTTC. This codes for CASSPVTGRSYGYTF.